The 25 T cell receptor beta chains below come from one sample, sequenced in a study of blood T cells in healthy people across ages. The authors ran a second PCR of 7 to 11 cycles using a sample-barcoded 5' primer and a J-beta primer mix. TCRdb used MiXCR to reprocess the 5' RACE reads, holding one entry per CDR3 protein. This sample has hundreds of thousands of distinct CDR3 sequences, with approximately 24% found just once. These data were likewise used in another study, on T cells of mothers and their children.

The sample taken for sequencing was blood. These receptors all come from a boy aged 5-17 years in good health.

V gene TRBV13 combines with J gene TRBJ2-1; TRBD2 aligns across 14 bases. Per germline, CDR1 PRHDT and CDR2 FYEKMQ (reference sequence). V lost 5 bases to trimming and J lost 8 bases; unmatched junction nucleotides: 5. CDR3 length: 15 amino acids. CDR3 DNA sequence: TGTGCCAGCAGCACCTCGGGACTAGCGGGGGATGAGCAGTTCTTC. Its protein product is CASSTSGLAGDEQFF.

The J gene is TRBJ1-5, the V gene TRBV7-2; tentative D call: TRBD1 (6 bases). V dropped 5 bases and J dropped 6 bases, with 17 bases sitting between them. This CDR3 is 15 amino acids long. Looked up from germline, CDR1 is SGHTA and CDR2 is FQGNSA. Written as DNA, the CDR3 is TGTGCCAGCAGCAGATCCGGGACAAGCCCTCAGCCCCAGCATTTT. It is translated as CASSRSGTSPQPQHF.

As to this clonotype: A read error may produce the germline difference seen at one junction end. This sequence joins TRBV28 and TRBJ1-2, with D possibly being TRBD1 (6 bases). The CDR3 runs to 13 residues. Germline CDR1 and CDR2: MDHEN and SYDVKM. This chain's CDR3 is CANSWGHYYGYTF. The CDR3 bases are TGTGCCAACAGTTGGGGACACTACTATGGCTACACCTTC.

This chain links TRBV9 with TRBJ1-2; D not resolved. V was cut by 0 bases and J by 4 bases, with 10 bases left in between. The length of the CDR3 is 14 residues. Germline V lookup: CDR1 SGDLS, CDR2 YYNGEE. For the CDR3, the DNA is TGTGCCAGCAGCGTAGACGGACGGACCTATGGCTACACCTTC. Its protein product is CASSVDGRTYGYTF.

J is TRBJ2-5 and V is TRBV12-3 or TRBV12-4; D is unclear. CDR3 size: 14 residues. With 6 bases removed from V and 2 bases from J, the gap between germline ends came to 13 bases. The DNA for the CDR3 is TGTGCCAGCAGCCCCTCCAACAGTCAAGAGACCCAGTACTTC. Protein: CASSPSNSQETQYF.

This chain uses TRBV20-1 with TRBJ2-1; no reliable D call. Per the germline V gene, CDR1 is DFQATT and CDR2 is SNEGSKA (reference sequence). Trimming shortened V by 0 bases and J by 0 bases, and 9 bases separated the two germline ends. This CDR3 is built from 15 residues. The CDR3 nucleotides are TGCAGTGCTAGAGATCCCCAGAGCTCCTACAATGAGCAGTTCTTC. Encoded protein: CSARDPQSSYNEQFF.

The J gene is TRBJ2-7, the V gene TRBV5-1; TRBD1 matches 7 bases. This CDR3 contains 16 residues. The V gene end was trimmed by 4 bases and the J gene end by 2 bases; junction bases not matched to a gene: 12. Germline assignment: CDR1 SGHRS and CDR2 YFSETQ. CDR3 protein: CASSLSTGMVPYEQYF. The DNA of the CDR3 is TGCGCCAGCAGCCTATCGACAGGGATGGTGCCCTACGAGCAGTACTTC.

The chain joins TRBV27 to TRBJ2-7, with D tentatively TRBD1 (6 bases). The germline V gene encodes CDR1 MNHEY and CDR2 SMNVEV (reference sequence). Deletions cut 6 bases from V and 3 bases from J, with 18 bases between. The length of the CDR3 is 15 residues. CDR3 in DNA: TGTGCCAGCAGAGAGGACACAGGGACCTTCTACGAGCAGTACTTC. Translation gives CASREDTGTFYEQYF.

The chain combines TRBV29-1 with TRBJ2-7; 7 positions agree with TRBD2. Germline values: CDR1 SQVTM, CDR2 ANQGSEA. This CDR3 has 12 residues. J gave up 7 bases and V 3 bases, and 6 bases lay outside the gene matches. The CDR3 loop reads CSVEGGVREQYF. DNA of the CDR3: TGCAGCGTTGAGGGAGGGGTGAGGGAGCAGTACTTC.

This clonotype was observed a few times. This sequence joins TRBV14 and TRBJ2-5, with D unresolved. Germline-derived CDR1 and CDR2 are SGHDN and FVKESK. Trimming cost V 4 bases and J 5 bases, with 20 bases left between them. The length of the CDR3 is 16 residues. CDR3 region: CASSLTPGFVSETQYF. CDR3 sequence (DNA): TGTGCCAGCAGCCTTACGCCGGGCTTCGTATCGGAGACCCAGTACTTC.

The chain couples TRBV20-1 to TRBJ1-2; TRBD1 aligns across 8 bases. V lost 3 bases to trimming and J lost 8 bases; unmatched junction nucleotides: 5. This CDR3 region has 12 residues. The V gene's germline CDR1 is DFQATT and CDR2 SNEGSKA (reference sequence). The CDR3 DNA reads TGCAGTGCTAGCCAGGGGGCGGGCGGCTACACCTTC. Amino acids: CSASQGAGGYTF.

J is TRBJ1-2 and V is TRBV20-1; D unresolved. The ends were cut back, 5 bases at V and 6 bases at J, with 10 bases in the middle. The CDR3 sequence is 11 residues long. Germline V lookup: CDR1 DFQATT, CDR2 SNEGSKA (reference sequence). The CDR3 spells CSALISDGYTF. CDR3 DNA: TGCAGTGCTCTCATCAGTGATGGCTACACCTTC.

This clonotype was picked up a small number of times. The rearrangement uses TRBV7-2 and TRBJ1-1, with D unclear. The CDR3 has 15 amino acids. In germline, CDR1 is SGHTA, CDR2 FQGNSA. Between the trimmed V and J ends, which lost 1 base and 0 bases, there was a span of 9 bases. The CDR3 loop is CASSLVPTLNTEAFF. The CDR3 region has the DNA TGTGCCAGCAGCTTAGTCCCGACTTTGAACACTGAAGCTTTCTTT.

This chain links TRBV2 with TRBJ2-5; TRBD1 is a possible D gene (6 bases). The DNA end is more similar to TRBJ2-7, so the J call may be wrong. The CDR3 sequence is 14 residues long. Germline V gives CDR1 SNHLY, CDR2 FYNNEI. The CDR3 DNA sequence: TGTGCCAGCAGGTGGACAGATTCCTCCTACGAGCAGTACTTC. It yields the protein CASRWTDSSYEQYF.

This clonotype showed up just a few times. The CDR3 DNA follows: TGCAGTGCTTGGACAGATCAAGAGACCCAGTACTTC. It translates to CSAWTDQETQYF. The chain carries TRBV20-1 and TRBJ2-5; TRBD1 might be the D (6 bases). There are 12 residues in the CDR3. Germline V gene lookup returns CDR1 DFQATT and CDR2 SNEGSKA (reference sequence). V lost 5 bases, J lost 2 bases, and 9 bases lay in between.

Concerning this clonotype: One end of the junction does not line up with germline, which may come from a read error. The V gene is TRBV12-3 or TRBV12-4, the J gene TRBJ2-1, with D uncertain. The CDR3 contains 16 residues. The CDR3 sequence is CASSLDSVGSYNEQLF. The CDR3 coding sequence is TGTGCCAGCAGTTTAGATTCAGTCGGGTCCTACAATGAGCAGTTGTTC.

The gene calls are TRBV7-9 and TRBJ1-2; tentatively, D is TRBD1 (6 bases). V was trimmed by 5 bases and J by 4 bases, leaving 17 bases between them. The CDR3 loop spans 15 amino acids. Germline V lookup: CDR1 SEHNR, CDR2 FQNEAQ (reference sequence). DNA of the CDR3: TGTGCCAGCAGCATAGACTCCAACAGGGCCTATGGCTACACCTTC. Amino acids: CASSIDSNRAYGYTF.

CDR3 residues: CASSRSGGTNEKLFF. The CDR3 DNA reads as TGTGCCAGCAGCCGCAGCGGGGGCACTAATGAAAAACTGTTTTTT. This rearrangement joins TRBV7-8 to TRBJ1-4, with D perhaps matching TRBD1 (6 bases). The CDR3 is made up of 15 amino acids. Germline CDR1 is SGHVS and CDR2 is FQNEAQ. V was trimmed by 5 bases and J by 2 bases, leaving 12 bases between them.

This CDR3 is CASSQGTGGEYEQYF. In DNA form, the CDR3 reads TGTGCCAGCAGCCAGGGGACAGGGGGCGAGTACGAGCAGTACTTC. V gene TRBV3-1 combines with J gene TRBJ2-7; TRBD1 aligns across 12 bases. Losses at the gene ends were 3 bases for V and 4 bases for J; bases not matched to a gene: 4. CDR3 length equals 15 residues. CDR1 is LGHDT and CDR2 is YNNKEL in the germline V gene (reference sequence).

The chain uses TRBV4-1 and TRBJ2-7, with D tentatively TRBD1 (6 bases). The CDR3 has 16 residues. In germline, CDR1 is MGHRA, CDR2 YSYEKL. Trimming took off 3 bases at V and 3 bases at J, with 18 bases between the two ends. CDR3 sequence: CASSQTRDTSDYEQYF. The CDR3 nucleotides read TGCGCCAGCAGCCAGACCCGGGACACCTCGGACTACGAGCAGTACTTC.

A remark on this clonotype: Given the absence of the conserved phenylalanine or tryptophan at the CDR3 end, a read error is likely. The chain uses TRBV12-3 or TRBV12-4 and TRBJ1-1, with 10 bases lining up with TRBD1. The CDR3 sequence is 14 residues long. The V segment lost 6 bases and the J segment 0 bases; nucleotides outside the gene matches: 1. The CDR3 region has the DNA TGTGCCAGCAGGGGACAGGGGCTGAACACTGAAGCTTTCCTT. Protein product: CASRGQGLNTEAFL.

This clonotype was observed a few times. The V gene is TRBV20-1, the J gene TRBJ1-2, with D possibly matching TRBD1 (5 bases). The germline V gene encodes CDR1 DFQATT and CDR2 SNEGSKA (reference sequence). V lost 6 bases and J 7 bases, leaving 18 bases between the germline ends. The CDR3 is made up of 13 amino acids. The CDR3 loop is CSALPGPGGGYTF. Here the CDR3 DNA reads TGCAGTGCACTACCGGGTCCTGGGGGTGGCTACACCTTC.

The V gene is TRBV5-1, the J gene TRBJ1-1; 10 bases fit TRBD1. Germline values: CDR1 SGHRS, CDR2 YFSETQ. The junction had 13 bases not matched to a gene; V was cut back by 7 bases and J by 4 bases. This CDR3 comprises 16 residues. CDR3 region: CASAFRMGQGTTEAFF. CDR3 bases: TGCGCCAGCGCATTCCGTATGGGACAGGGGACCACTGAAGCTTTCTTT.

As for this clonotype: This could be a read error, since a much larger clone is one nucleotide away. The chain combines TRBV5-1 with TRBJ2-2; a weak D match, TRBD1 (6 bases). V lost 2 bases, J lost 7 bases, and 15 bases lay in between. Germline V gives CDR1 SGHRS, CDR2 YFSETQ. This CDR3 has 15 amino acids. CDR3 residues: CASSLLGAHIGELFF. The CDR3 nucleotides read TGCGCCAGCAGCTTACTGGGGGCGCACATCGGGGAGCTGTTTTTT.

The chain employs TRBV7-9 and TRBJ1-2, with D possibly TRBD1 on 5 matching bases. Trimming removed 5 bases from V and 6 bases from J, with 22 bases in between. This CDR3 region has 16 residues. Germline V lookup: CDR1 SEHNR, CDR2 FQNEAQ (reference sequence). CDR3 protein: CASSRLSPGTGHGYTF. CDR3 sequence (DNA): TGTGCCAGCAGCCGACTCTCCCCAGGGACGGGTCATGGCTACACCTTC.